Below are 30 T cell receptor beta chains sequenced from a single sample in a study of T cells after yellow fever vaccination. TCRdb reprocessed the 5' RACE reads with MiXCR, giving one entry per CDR3 protein. The sample has roughly 32,000 distinct CDR3 sequences; under 12% are singletons. The specimen comprised PBMCs, either bulk or a sorted T-cell subset (CD4+, CD8+, memory, or dextramer-sorted; not recorded which), sampled more than 13 days after the first yellow fever vaccination. The receptors come from a man aged 18 to 30 who received the YFV17D yellow fever vaccine.

At least ten counts were recorded for this clonotype. The chain employs TRBV12-3 or TRBV12-4 and TRBJ2-2; TRBD1 is a possible D gene (5 bases). The V end lost 7 bases, the J end lost 6 bases, and 9 bases lay between the germline ends. The CDR3 length is 12 residues. CDR3: CASKKGAGELFF. In nucleotides, the CDR3 is TGTGCCAGCAAAAAAGGGGCCGGGGAGCTGTTTTTT.

This clonotype was seen only a few times. This sequence joins TRBV20-1 and TRBJ1-6; D gene uncertain. V shed 3 bases and J shed 0 bases, with 15 bases lying between them. Looked up from germline, CDR1 is DFQATT and CDR2 is SNEGSKA (reference sequence). The CDR3 is 17 amino acids. CDR3 DNA: TGCAGTGCTAGCCGCCAGGACGGCAGCTCCTATAATTCACCCCTCCACTTT. Protein sequence: CSASRQDGSSYNSPLHF.

This clonotype was counted ten times or more. The J gene is TRBJ2-7, the V gene TRBV3-1; D possibly uses TRBD1 or TRBD2 (5 bases each). The CDR3 consists of 14 residues. V was cut by 2 bases and J by 4 bases, with 12 bases left in between. CDR1 is LGHDT, CDR2 YNNKEL, per germline (reference sequence). The CDR3 region has the DNA TGTGCCAGCAGCCAAACCGGGGCGGTATACGAGCAGTACTTC. Protein sequence: CASSQTGAVYEQYF.

The rearrangement links TRBV11-2 to TRBJ2-5, with D unresolved. The CDR3 is 14 residues long. The V end was cut by 1 base, the J end by 7 bases, with 13 bases between. Germline V gene sequence: CDR1 SGHAT, CDR2 FQNNGV. CDR3 sequence: CASSLGRQIGTQYF. CDR3 sequence (DNA): TGTGCCAGCAGCTTAGGAAGGCAGATCGGGACCCAGTACTTC.

This clonotype was seen ten or more times. The chain carries TRBV12-3 or TRBV12-4 and TRBJ2-5; D remains unclear. The CDR3 has 14 amino acids. Trimming left V 5 bases short and J 5 bases short, with 15 bases between. The CDR3: CASSPPSIRETQYF. The CDR3 DNA reads as TGTGCCAGCAGTCCACCGTCGATCCGGGAGACCCAGTACTTC.

This clonotype was seen a handful of times. V and J are TRBV5-5 and TRBJ2-7, with D possibly being TRBD1 (5 bases). Between the trimmed V and J ends, which lost 4 bases and 3 bases, there was a span of 11 bases. CDR1 SGHKS and CDR2 YYEKEE come from the germline V gene (reference sequence). The CDR3 runs 13 residues. CDR3 amino acids: CASSPGHLYEQYF. CDR3 DNA sequence: TGTGCCAGCAGCCCCGGACACCTCTACGAGCAGTACTTC.

This clonotype was counted ten times or more. This chain links TRBV20-1 with TRBJ2-5; TRBD1 agrees at 10 bases. Germline V lookup: CDR1 DFQATT, CDR2 SNEGSKA (reference sequence). The trim removed 7 bases at V and 5 bases at J, leaving 10 bases unmatched. The CDR3 runs to 14 residues. As DNA, the CDR3 is TGCAGTGTTACCCGACAGGGGGCGAGGGAGACCCAGTACTTC. This codes for CSVTRQGARETQYF.

This clonotype was counted ten times or more. This chain links TRBV7-9 with TRBJ1-1; D unclear. CDR3 length: 12 residues. CDR1 is SEHNR and CDR2 is FQNEAQ in the germline V gene (reference sequence). Trimming cost V 6 bases and J 0 bases, with 5 bases left between them. Here the CDR3 reads CASSLLNTEAFF. The CDR3 DNA reads TGTGCCAGCAGTCTCCTGAACACTGAAGCTTTCTTT.

For this clonotype: Given a much more abundant clone one base away, this may be a read error. The chain joins TRBV24-1 to TRBJ1-5; a possible D gene is TRBD1 (5 bases). The V end was cut by 9 bases, the J end by 1 base, with 15 bases between. The CDR3 extends over 15 amino acids. The germline gives CDR1 KGHDR, CDR2 SFDVKD. The CDR3 sequence: CATRWGGRSNQPQHF. The CDR3 bases are TGTGCCACCCGGTGGGGGGGACGGAGCAATCAGCCCCAGCATTTT.

This clonotype has only one observation. Just one base apart from a much larger clone, this may be a read error. V and J are TRBV5-1 and TRBJ1-1; 9 positions match TRBD1. V dropped 6 bases and J dropped 11; count of bases not matched to a gene: 8. CDR3 size: 12 residues. The germline CDR1 and CDR2 sequences are SGHRS and YFSETQ. CDR3 in DNA: TGCGCCAGCATCTATGGACAGGGGAGCGCTTTCTTT. It codes for CASIYGQGSAFF.

There are many counts of this clonotype. This chain uses TRBV7-2 with TRBJ1-2, with TRBD1 matching 12 bases. V shed 5 bases and J 7 bases; nucleotides not matched to a gene: 8. The CDR3 sequence is 15 residues long. The germline CDR1 and CDR2 sequences are SGHTA and FQGNSA. The CDR3, as DNA: TGTGCCAGCAGCCAACCGGGACAGGGGGCCCGTGGCTACACCTTC. Residues: CASSQPGQGARGYTF.

This clonotype showed up many times. The chain couples TRBV5-4 to TRBJ2-3; maybe TRBD2 (7 bases). The length of the CDR3 is 17 residues. Trimming removed 6 bases at V and 0 bases at J, with 20 bases between. Germline values: CDR1 SGHNT, CDR2 YYREEE (reference sequence). For the CDR3, the DNA is TGTGCCAGCACAACCCCCTCGGGGGGCGGAAGCACAGATACGCAGTATTTT. This codes for CASTTPSGGGSTDTQYF.

There are many counts of this clonotype. This chain joins TRBV5-1 and TRBJ2-5; 7 bases map to TRBD1. Germline V CDR1 and CDR2: SGHRS, YFSETQ. V dropped 4 bases and J dropped 5; count of bases not matched to a gene: 8. The CDR3 runs to 14 residues. The CDR3 protein is CASSAQTGSETQYF. CDR3 nucleotide sequence: TGCGCCAGCAGCGCCCAGACAGGGTCGGAGACCCAGTACTTC.

This clonotype has more than one count but fewer than ten. Mismatch with germline at one junction end may stem from a read error. The chain couples TRBV7-7 to TRBJ2-3, with 10 bases aligning to TRBD2. This CDR3 contains 16 residues. The germline V gene has CDR1 SSHAT and CDR2 FNYEAQ (reference sequence). CDR3 sequence: CASSPVLAGATDTQYF. The CDR3 nucleotides read TGTGCTAGCAGCCCCGTGCTAGCGGGGGCCACAGATACGCAGTATTTT. Based on the CDR3 plus reference TRBV7-7 and TRBJ2-3, the full variable domain is GAGVSQSPRYKVTKRGQDVTLRCDPISSHATLYWYQQALGQGPEFLTYFNYEAQPDKSGLPSDRFSAERPEGSISTLTIQRTEQRDSAMYRCASSPVLAGATDTQYFGPGTRLTVL.

Regarding this clonotype: A single base separates this from a much larger clone, so it may be a read error. The chain links TRBV5-1 to TRBJ2-3, with TRBD2 matching 11 bases. This CDR3 contains 18 residues. The trim removed 4 bases at V and 4 bases at J, leaving 14 bases unmatched. From germline, CDR1 is SGHRS and CDR2 YFSETQ. CDR3 sequence (DNA): TGCGCCAGCAGCGTAGGGCTAGCGGGGGGCTCTTGGGCAGATACGCAGTATTTT. Amino acids: CASSVGLAGGSWADTQYF.

This clonotype was recorded many times. The chain combines TRBV18 with TRBJ1-5, with TRBD1 identical over 8 bases. V was clipped by 0 bases and J by 6 bases; unmatched bases: 4. The V gene's germline CDR1 is KGHSH and CDR2 LQKENI. There are 15 residues in the CDR3. The CDR3 region has the DNA TGTGCCAGCTCACCACCCGGACAGGGCGGTCAGCCCCAGCATTTT. Its translation: CASSPPGQGGQPQHF.

This clonotype came up many times. This CDR3 reads CASSLVQRGYNEQFF. The CDR3 DNA reads TGTGCCAGCAGTTTGGTACAGAGGGGATACAATGAGCAGTTCTTC. The chain couples TRBV12-3 or TRBV12-4 to TRBJ2-1, with D perhaps given as TRBD1 or TRBD2 (5 bases each). The V end lost 3 bases, the J end lost 4 bases, and 13 bases lay between the germline ends. This CDR3 is 15 amino acids long.

This clonotype was seen repeatedly, ten times or more. This rearrangement joins TRBV5-1 to TRBJ1-1; the D is unclear. The germline CDR1 and CDR2 sequences are SGHRS and YFSETQ. Deletions cut 0 bases from V and 1 base from J, with 10 bases between. The CDR3 totals 15 residues. The CDR3 is CASSLGLLENTEAFF. DNA of the CDR3: TGCGCCAGCAGCTTGGGGCTACTAGAGAACACTGAAGCTTTCTTT.

This clonotype was found many times. The chain carries TRBV5-1 and TRBJ2-3; D perhaps matches TRBD1 (6 bases). Deletions cut 4 bases from V and 4 bases from J, with 16 bases between. CDR3 length: 15 residues. The germline gives CDR1 SGHRS, CDR2 YFSETQ. DNA of the CDR3: TGCGCCAGCAGCCAAACAGGGCCGGGGTCAGATACGCAGTATTTT. Amino acid sequence: CASSQTGPGSDTQYF. Combining the CDR3 with reference TRBV5-1 and TRBJ2-3 gives the whole variable domain KAGVTQTPRYLIKTRGQQVTLSCSPISGHRSVSWYQQTPGQGLQFLFEYFSETQRNKGNFPGRFSGRQFSNSRSEMNVSTLELGDSALYLCASSQTGPGSDTQYFGPGTRLTVL.

This clonotype has a count of ten or more. The chain joins TRBV20-1 to TRBJ2-3; weak D call: TRBD1 (6 bases). Germline V gene sequence: CDR1 DFQATT, CDR2 SNEGSKA (reference sequence). The CDR3 loop spans 13 amino acids. The V end was cut by 6 bases, the J end by 7 bases, with 17 bases between. The CDR3, as DNA: TGCAGTGCGAACAGGGCACACTCGCATACGCAGTATTTT. This translates into CSANRAHSHTQYF.

The table lists this clonotype with many counts. The genes are TRBV10-2 and TRBJ2-3; possible D gene TRBD2, 5 bases. V was trimmed by 6 bases and J by 0 bases, leaving 10 bases between them. This CDR3 comprises 14 residues. Germline assignment: CDR1 WSHSY and CDR2 SAAADI. The CDR3 DNA is TGCGCCAGCAGGCTCCAGCGGAGCACAGATACGCAGTATTTT. It encodes CASRLQRSTDTQYF.

This clonotype was seen repeatedly, ten times or more. The gene calls are TRBV7-9 and TRBJ1-2, with a possible D match to TRBD1 (6 bases). The CDR3 is 13 residues long. V lost 5 bases to trimming and J lost 2 bases, with 9 bases between them. Germline lookup yields CDR1 SEHNR and CDR2 FQNEAQ (reference sequence). The CDR3 sequence: CASSQTGNYGYTF. In DNA, the CDR3 is TGTGCCAGCAGCCAAACAGGGAACTATGGCTACACCTTC.

This clonotype was observed many times. The chain is built from TRBV4-1 and TRBJ1-5; TRBD1 is a possible D gene (5 bases). V was cut by 0 bases and J by 0 bases, with 6 bases left in between. The CDR3 totals 15 residues. CDR1 and CDR2 from the germline V gene are MGHRA and YSYEKL. CDR3 residues: CASSQDQGSNQPQHF. The CDR3 DNA follows: TGCGCCAGCAGCCAAGATCAGGGTAGCAATCAGCCCCAGCATTTT.

This clonotype was observed many times. The V gene is TRBV6-5, the J gene TRBJ2-2, with TRBD1 matching 10 bases. In germline, CDR1 is MNHEY, CDR2 SVGAGI. Germline trimming cut 6 bases from V and 4 bases from J; bases unmatched to any gene: 8. The CDR3 is 16 amino acids. The CDR3 loop is CASRPTWTGGTGELFF. In DNA, the CDR3 is TGTGCCAGCAGGCCTACGTGGACAGGGGGCACCGGGGAGCTGTTTTTT.

This sequence joins TRBV28 and TRBJ1-3; D might be TRBD1 (5 bases). Germline values: CDR1 MDHEN, CDR2 SYDVKM. Trimming shortened V by 6 bases and J by 8 bases, and 8 bases separated the two germline ends. The CDR3 is 11 amino acids. In nucleotides, the CDR3 is TGTGCCAGCAGCTCAGGGTACACCATATATTTT. Amino acid sequence: CASSSGYTIYF.

This clonotype was detected many times. The chain joins TRBV20-1 to TRBJ2-5; D is unclear. Trimming removed 1 base from V and 1 base from J, with 13 bases in between. The length of the CDR3 is 15 residues. Germline CDR1 reads DFQATT; CDR2 reads SNEGSKA (reference sequence). For the CDR3, the DNA is TGCAGTGCTAGAGGCGGTGGGCAGATCCAAGAGACCCAGTACTTC. This gives the protein CSARGGGQIQETQYF.

This clonotype was recorded many times. The J gene is TRBJ2-2, the V gene TRBV5-1, with D perhaps matching TRBD1 (5 bases). The CDR3 length is 13 residues. The V and J ends lost 4 bases and 3 bases respectively, with 7 bases between them. CDR1 SGHRS and CDR2 YFSETQ come from the germline V gene. CDR3 DNA: TGCGCCAGCAGCGACAGTGACACCGGGGAGCTGTTTTTT. Its translation is CASSDSDTGELFF.

This clonotype has at least ten counts. The genes are TRBV2 and TRBJ1-1, with D maybe TRBD1 (6 bases). Trimming shortened V by 5 bases and J by 2 bases, and 12 bases separated the two germline ends. This CDR3 is 14 amino acids long. Germline V gene sequence: CDR1 SNHLY, CDR2 FYNNEI. The CDR3 sequence is CASSHGGQNTEAFF. The CDR3 coding sequence is TGTGCCAGCAGTCACGGGGGGCAAAACACTGAAGCTTTCTTT.

This clonotype was detected many times. This sequence joins TRBV11-1 and TRBJ1-5, with no clear D. The CDR3 runs 15 residues. The germline gives CDR1 SGHAT, CDR2 FQDESV (reference sequence). V was trimmed by 3 bases and J by 4 bases, leaving 13 bases between them. CDR3: CASSLHAGWNQPQHF. DNA of the CDR3: TGTGCCAGCAGCTTGCATGCGGGCTGGAATCAGCCCCAGCATTTT.

This clonotype was seen repeatedly, ten times or more. This rearrangement joins TRBV7-7 to TRBJ2-1, with 9 bases that match TRBD2. CDR3 length equals 20 residues. Germline-derived CDR1 and CDR2 are SSHAT and FNYEAQ (reference sequence). J was trimmed by 2 bases and V by 5 bases; bases with no gene match: 19. CDR3 amino acids: CASSNKGVAGDLVPYNEQFF. Here the CDR3 DNA reads TGTGCCAGCAGCAACAAAGGGGTAGCGGGGGATCTTGTCCCCTACAATGAGCAGTTCTTC.